The 13 T cell receptor beta chains given below trace back to one sample, sequenced in a study of brain metastases from non-small cell lung cancer. The repertoire was sequenced with immunoSEQ multiplex PCR; TCRdb's copy has only in-frame clones and lacks some. This sample yields some 2,000 clones, of which less than 95% are seen a single time; 3% to 3.5% belongs to the top ten. The sequencing input was primary lung tumor tissue. All receptors derive from a donor aged 40 or over with non-small cell lung cancer.

The CDR3 is CAPPQVAGRKQETQYF. In nucleotides, the CDR3 is TGTGCCCCCCCCCAGGTTGCGGGACGTAAACAAGAGACCCAGTACTTC. The V and J genes are TRBV15 and TRBJ2-5; TRBD2 is a possible D gene (6 bases). The CDR3 contains 16 residues. From germline, CDR1 is LNHNV and CDR2 YYDKDF (reference sequence). V was trimmed by 11 bases and J by 2 bases, leaving 24 bases between them.

This chain connects TRBV5-1 to TRBJ2-3; 8 bases agree with TRBD2. The CDR3 extends over 15 amino acids. The junction had 6 bases not matched to a gene; V was cut back by 3 bases and J by 3 bases. Germline V lookup: CDR1 SGHRS, CDR2 YFSETQ. The CDR3 here is CASSSGTSGTDTQYF. The CDR3 DNA sequence: TGCGCCAGCAGCTCAGGGACTAGTGGAACAGATACGCAGTATTTT.

The chain couples TRBV10-1 to TRBJ2-3, with D possibly being TRBD1 or TRBD2 (6 bases each). V was shortened by 4 bases and J by 2 bases, with 13 bases between the two germline ends. CDR1 WNHNN and CDR2 SYGVQD come from the germline V gene (reference sequence). The CDR3 loop spans 15 amino acids. CDR3 nucleotides: TGCGCCAGCAGTGCGGCGGGACACCCCACAGATACGCAGTATTTT. It translates to CASSAAGHPTDTQYF.

The chain recombines TRBV4-1 with TRBJ2-7; no clear D. This CDR3 has 13 residues. Germline CDR1 is MGHRA and CDR2 is YSYEKL. V was cut by 0 bases and J by 4 bases, with 7 bases left in between. In DNA, the CDR3 is TGCGCCAGCAGCCAAGAGCCCAGTTACGAGCAGTACTTC. Amino acid sequence: CASSQEPSYEQYF.

This clone was found once. The chain combines TRBV28 with TRBJ1-2; D is ambiguous. The CDR3 runs to 12 residues. Germline-derived CDR1 and CDR2 are MDHEN and SYDVKM. Trimming took off 1 base at V and 5 bases at J, with 5 bases between the two ends. DNA of the CDR3: TGTGCCAGCAGTTTATTTGGATATGGCTACACCTTC. It yields the protein CASSLFGYGYTF.

The rearrangement joins TRBV6-5 to TRBJ1-2; 7 bases align to TRBD1. J gave up 0 bases and V 3 bases, and 4 bases lay outside the gene matches. Germline V CDR1 and CDR2: MNHEY, SVGAGI. This CDR3 comprises 15 residues. CDR3 nucleotide sequence: TGTGCCAGCAGTTATACGACAGGGACTAACTATGGCTACACCTTC. The encoded protein is CASSYTTGTNYGYTF.

J is TRBJ2-1 and V is TRBV4-2; D not resolved. CDR1 LGHNA and CDR2 YNFKEQ come from the germline V gene. The CDR3 covers 12 residues. V was cut by 0 bases and J by 11 bases, with 8 bases left in between. CDR3 sequence (DNA): TGTGCCAGCAGCCAAGACAACTATAAGCAGTTCTTC. Translated, it gives CASSQDNYKQFF.

J is TRBJ2-1 and V is TRBV5-1, with D perhaps matching TRBD1 (6 bases). V was pared by 4 bases and J by 4 bases, with 18 bases between. Looked up from germline, CDR1 is SGHRS and CDR2 is YFSETQ. The CDR3 totals 16 residues. The DNA for the CDR3 is TGCGCCAGCAGCCCGTTCAGGGGATCCGCGTACAATGAGCAGTTCTTC. Residues: CASSPFRGSAYNEQFF.

V gene TRBV5-6 combines with J gene TRBJ1-2; D gene uncertain. The CDR3 covers 16 residues. Deletions cut 5 bases from V and 8 bases from J, with 25 bases between. From germline, CDR1 is SGHDT and CDR2 YYEEEE. Here the CDR3 DNA reads TGTGCCAGCAGGACGCTATTCCGGGGTCCGTCGTACGGCTACACCTTC. As protein: CASRTLFRGPSYGYTF.

A single count supports this clone. This rearrangement joins TRBV5-5 to TRBJ1-3; D ambiguous. The germline V gene has CDR1 SGHKS and CDR2 YYEKEE (reference sequence). V shed 4 bases and J shed 3 bases, with 11 bases lying between them. This CDR3 region has 14 residues. The CDR3 is CASSRPGLGNTIYF. CDR3 DNA sequence: TGTGCCAGCAGCCGTCCAGGCCTTGGAAACACCATATATTTT. Looking up the rest from reference TRBV5-5 and TRBJ1-3 gives the full variable domain: DAGVTQSPTHLIKTRGQQVTLRCSPISGHKSVSWYQQVLGQGPQFIFQYYEKEERGRGNFPDRFSARQFPNYSSELNVNALLLGDSALYLCASSRPGLGNTIYFGEGSWLTVV.

The chain recombines TRBV10-3 with TRBJ1-4; D is unclear. The CDR3 sequence is 14 residues long. Germline lookup yields CDR1 ENHRY and CDR2 SYGVKD. V lost 6 bases to trimming and J lost 1 base, with 9 bases between them. DNA for the CDR3: TGTGCCATCAGCTCCCCAGGAACTAATGAAAAACTGTTTTTT. Its translation is CAISSPGTNEKLFF.

The chain joins TRBV19 to TRBJ1-5, with D perhaps matching TRBD1 (5 bases). V lost 7 bases and J lost 1, with 20 bases in between. The CDR3 has 17 residues. Germline CDR1 reads LNHDA; CDR2 reads SQIVND (reference sequence). The CDR3 DNA reads as TGTGCCAGTACTCCCGGACAACTTCGATTGAGCAATCAGCCCCAGCATTTT. Translated, it gives CASTPGQLRLSNQPQHF.

V usage is TRBV2 and J usage is TRBJ2-7; the D is unclear. The CDR3 is made up of 17 amino acids. In germline, CDR1 is SNHLY, CDR2 FYNNEI. Trimming took off 2 bases at V and 8 bases at J, with 25 bases between the two ends. In nucleotides, the CDR3 is TGTGCCAGCAGTGAATCGCCCTCCGCGACGTTTTTACATAAGCAGTACTTC. It translates to CASSESPSATFLHKQYF.